Presented here are 26 T cell receptor beta chains from one specimen sequenced in a study of Ad26.COV2.S vaccination and SARS-CoV-2 variants. The treatment denotes: 15 to 20 received Ad26.COV2.S at low or high dose, single or two shots; about 5 received placebo; per-sample allocation not given. Sample collection was performed on day 63 after the first vaccine or placebo injection. Method: immunoSEQ multiplex PCR; TCRdb's copy keeps in-frame clones and lacks some. The repertoire holds about 680,000 clones, with roughly 90% as singletons. Material: peripheral blood, obtained in a trial of Ad26.COV2.S vaccine versus placebo. Receptors were obtained from a person between 18 and 65 years old who received the Ad26.COV2.S COVID-19 vaccine or a placebo.

The gene calls are TRBV6-5 and TRBJ2-3; D is unclear. V was clipped by 6 bases and J by 2 bases, with 9 bases between them. Germline V lookup: CDR1 MNHEY, CDR2 SVGAGI. This CDR3 contains 13 residues. CDR3 in amino acids: CASSRRPTDTQYF. The CDR3 DNA sequence: TGTGCCAGCAGCCGGAGACCCACAGATACGCAGTATTTT.

This chain links TRBV5-1 with TRBJ2-1, with D hard to call. The germline gives CDR1 SGHRS, CDR2 YFSETQ. This CDR3 has 14 residues. V was shortened by 1 base and J by 0 bases, with 5 bases between the two germline ends. The DNA for the CDR3 is TGCGCCAGCAGCTTGCGGGCCTCCTACAATGAGCAGTTCTTC. Protein sequence: CASSLRASYNEQFF.

This clone was observed a few times. This chain links TRBV3-1 (or the pseudogene TRBV3-2) with TRBJ1-1, with D unclear. V was pared by 8 bases and J by 4 bases, with 11 bases between. Germline V gene data show CDR1 as LGHDT and CDR2 as YNNKEL (reference sequence). The CDR3 spans 12 residues. The CDR3 DNA sequence: TGTGCCAGCCGGGGTGTCGGCACTGAAGCTTTCTTT. Protein product: CASRGVGTEAFF.

On this clone: This specimen includes other DNA sequences encoding the same CDR3. The chain combines TRBV5-1 with TRBJ2-1; possible D gene TRBD2, 5 bases. This CDR3 is 15 amino acids long. Germline loops: CDR1 SGHRS, CDR2 YFSETQ. The V and J ends lost 0 bases and 0 bases respectively, with 7 bases between them. CDR3 sequence: CASSLGGSSYNEQFF. Here the CDR3 DNA reads TGCGCCAGCAGCTTGGGAGGGAGCTCCTACAATGAGCAGTTCTTC.

The rearrangement uses TRBV3-1 (or the pseudogene TRBV3-2) and TRBJ2-7; 12 nucleotides agree with TRBD2. The trim removed 1 base at V and 7 bases at J, leaving 8 bases unmatched. CDR3 size: 16 residues. Per germline, CDR1 LGHDT and CDR2 YNNKEL (reference sequence). The CDR3 DNA reads as TGTGCCAGCAGCCAAGTTACGGGACTAGCGGGCGGGGAGCAGTACTTC. Translated: CASSQVTGLAGGEQYF.

The V and J genes are TRBV30 and TRBJ1-2; D may be TRBD1 (5 bases). V was trimmed by 3 bases and J by 7 bases, leaving 15 bases between them. The germline CDR1 and CDR2 sequences are GTSNPN and SVGIG (reference sequence). This CDR3 region has 13 residues. CDR3 in DNA: TGTGCCTGGAGGGGGACGGCGCTTTCTGGCTACACCTTC. Its protein product is CAWRGTALSGYTF. Complete variable domain (other parts from reference TRBV30 and TRBJ1-2): SQTIHQWPATLVQPVGSPLSLECTVEGTSNPNLYWYRQAAGRGLQLLFYSVGIGQISSEVPQNLSASRPQDRQFILSSKKLLLSDSGFYLCAWRGTALSGYTFGSGTRLTVV.

J is TRBJ2-5 and V is TRBV18; D possibly corresponds to TRBD1 (6 bases). The CDR3 covers 12 residues. The V gene's germline CDR1 is KGHSH and CDR2 LQKENI. V lost 4 bases, J lost 13 bases, and 16 bases lay in between. In DNA, the CDR3 is TGTGCCAGCTCACGGGACGGGACACCCCTGTACTTC. Translating it yields CASSRDGTPLYF.

The rearrangement uses TRBV6-4 and TRBJ2-2; no firm D call. The V end was cut by 3 bases, the J end by 2 bases, with 7 bases between. Germline CDR1 and CDR2: MRHNA and SNTAGT. This CDR3 is built from 14 residues. CDR3 coding DNA: TGTGCCAGCAGTGAAAGCCGAAACACCGGGGAGCTGTTTTTT. Translating it yields CASSESRNTGELFF.

V usage is TRBV30 and J usage is TRBJ2-3; 11 bases match TRBD2. J gave up 8 bases and V 6 bases, and 7 bases lay outside the gene matches. This CDR3 has 13 amino acids. Germline assignment: CDR1 GTSNPN and CDR2 SVGIG (reference sequence). Written as DNA, the CDR3 is TGTGCCTGTTTTAGCGGGGGGGACCGTACGCAGTATTTT. Its protein product is CACFSGGDRTQYF.

The V gene is TRBV24-1, the J gene TRBJ2-1; 10 bases align to TRBD2. Germline CDR1 reads KGHDR; CDR2 reads SFDVKD. J gave up 0 bases and V 0 bases, and 13 bases lay outside the gene matches. This CDR3 region has 21 residues. The CDR3 sequence: CATSDLRTSGRAQDSYNEQFF. CDR3 sequence (DNA): TGTGCCACCAGTGATTTGAGAACAAGCGGGAGGGCCCAAGACTCCTACAATGAGCAGTTCTTC.

The chain's CDR3 is CASSRGLAGVRGDTQYF. The CDR3 region has the DNA TGTGCCAGCTCACGCGGACTAGCGGGAGTACGGGGCGATACGCAGTATTTT. This sequence joins TRBV18 and TRBJ2-3; 13 bases line up with TRBD2. V shed 4 bases, J shed 6 bases, and the junction held 10 bases outside the gene matches. Germline V gene data show CDR1 as KGHSH and CDR2 as LQKENI. The CDR3 consists of 17 residues.

The chain links TRBV6-1 to TRBJ1-5, with a possible D match to TRBD1 (5 bases). With 1 base removed from V and 4 bases from J, the gap between germline ends came to 14 bases. The CDR3 has 16 residues. Germline lookup yields CDR1 MNHNS and CDR2 SASEGT. CDR3 sequence reads: CASSEGGGLWNQPQHF. The CDR3 bases are TGTGCCAGCAGTGAAGGGGGGGGTTTGTGGAATCAGCCCCAGCATTTT.

The rearrangement joins TRBV6-1 to TRBJ2-5; tentative D call: TRBD2 (5 bases). The CDR3 runs 14 residues. The germline V gene has CDR1 MNHNS and CDR2 SASEGT. The V gene lost 3 bases and the J gene lost 5 bases, with 13 bases spanning the gap. CDR3 sequence: CASSDVRWEETQYF. The CDR3 DNA reads TGTGCCAGCAGTGACGTCAGATGGGAGGAGACCCAGTACTTC.

The rearrangement joins TRBV6-1 to TRBJ1-2; D is ambiguous. The CDR3 runs 13 residues. V was shortened by 3 bases and J by 7 bases, with 12 bases between the two germline ends. Germline assignment: CDR1 MNHNS and CDR2 SASEGT. CDR3 DNA: TGTGCCAGCAGTGACGCTCTGGCCCTTGGCTACACCTTC. Its translation: CASSDALALGYTF.

Concerning this clone itself: Other DNA sequences in the same sample also yield this CDR3. This chain connects TRBV20-1 to TRBJ2-2; D is uncertain. V lost 3 bases and J lost 4, with 3 bases in between. CDR1 DFQATT and CDR2 SNEGSKA come from the germline V gene (reference sequence). This CDR3 comprises 11 residues. CDR3 bases: TGCAGTGCTAGGTCCACCGGGGAGCTGTTTTTT. Translating it yields CSARSTGELFF.

The V and J genes are TRBV4-3 and TRBJ1-2; 10 bases are shared with TRBD1. The CDR3 covers 14 residues. From germline, CDR1 is LGHNA and CDR2 YSLEER. Trimming cost V 3 bases and J 7 bases; bases outside gene matches: 5. CDR3 protein: CASSHDRGLGGYTF. The CDR3 DNA sequence: TGCGCCAGCAGCCACGACAGGGGGCTTGGTGGCTACACCTTC.

This rearrangement joins TRBV6-5 to TRBJ1-3; unclear D gene. The CDR3 contains 14 residues. The germline V gene encodes CDR1 MNHEY and CDR2 SVGAGI. V lost 7 bases and J 4 bases, leaving 14 bases between the germline ends. The CDR3 protein is CASKPTSNGNTIYF. The CDR3 DNA reads TGTGCCAGCAAACCGACTTCCAACGGAAACACCATATATTTT.

CDR3 in DNA: TGCGCCAGCAGCCTCTCAATATCAGGACAGGGGGCTTACGAGCAGTACTTC. Translating it yields CASSLSISGQGAYEQYF. The chain recombines TRBV4-3 with TRBJ2-7; 11 positions match TRBD1. The CDR3 consists of 17 residues. CDR1 and CDR2 from the germline V gene are LGHNA and YSLEER. Trimming removed 4 bases from V and 4 bases from J; junction bases left unmatched: 12.

The CDR3 region is CASSEEGVTEAFF. In nucleotides, the CDR3 is TGTGCCAGCAGTGAGGAGGGGGTCACTGAAGCTTTCTTT. The chain uses TRBV6-1 and TRBJ1-1; tentatively, D is TRBD1 (6 bases). This CDR3 contains 13 residues. Trimming cost V 3 bases and J 4 bases, with 9 bases left between them. The germline gives CDR1 MNHNS, CDR2 SASEGT.

This clone was seen only once. V is TRBV12-3 or TRBV12-4 and J is TRBJ2-1; 11 nucleotides match TRBD1. The CDR3 is 13 residues long. V shed 1 base, J shed 15 bases, and the junction held 5 bases outside the gene matches. Here the CDR3 reads CASSLGTGGVPFF. CDR3 sequence (DNA): TGTGCCAGCAGTTTAGGGACAGGGGGCGTCCCGTTCTTC.

As to this clone: The sample carries other DNA sequences with the same CDR3. V is TRBV5-1 and J is TRBJ2-1; D ambiguous. The V gene's germline CDR1 is SGHRS and CDR2 YFSETQ. This CDR3 is built from 15 residues. Trimming removed 4 bases from V and 0 bases from J, with 11 bases in between. In nucleotides, the CDR3 is TGCGCCAGCAGCCTGGCCGGAAGCTCCTACAATGAGCAGTTCTTC. This codes for CASSLAGSSYNEQFF.

The rearrangement joins TRBV2 to TRBJ2-7; D is ambiguous. V lost 1 base and J 0 bases, leaving 7 bases between the germline ends. CDR1 and CDR2 from the germline V gene are SNHLY and FYNNEI. CDR3 length: 14 residues. DNA of the CDR3: TGTGCCAGCAGTGAAGGGAGTTTCTCCTACGAGCAGTACTTC. This translates into CASSEGSFSYEQYF.

There are a few counts of this clone. The chain links TRBV2 to TRBJ1-1, with D possibly being TRBD1 (6 bases). Germline-derived CDR1 and CDR2 are SNHLY and FYNNEI. The V end was cut by 5 bases, the J end by 5 bases, with 15 bases between. CDR3 length: 14 amino acids. The CDR3 reads CASSLQGWGTEAFF. Here the CDR3 DNA reads TGTGCCAGCAGTCTACAGGGATGGGGAACTGAAGCTTTCTTT.

The rearrangement joins TRBV13 to TRBJ2-7, with TRBD2 as a possible D gene (6 bases). CDR1 PRHDT and CDR2 FYEKMQ come from the germline V gene (reference sequence). The ends were cut back, 3 bases at V and 3 bases at J, with 15 bases in the middle. The CDR3 is made up of 15 amino acids. CDR3 loop: CASSLTTAGGYEQYF. The DNA for the CDR3 is TGTGCCAGCAGCTTGACCACAGCCGGGGGCTACGAGCAGTACTTC.

The chain recombines TRBV12-3 or TRBV12-4 with TRBJ1-5; the D gene is possibly TRBD1 (5 bases). Trimming took off 10 bases at V and 3 bases at J, with 13 bases between the two ends. There are 13 residues in the CDR3. This CDR3 reads CAIAEGNNQPQHF. CDR3 sequence (DNA): TGTGCCATCGCGGAGGGGAACAATCAGCCCCAGCATTTT.

CDR3 bases: TGTGCCATCAGTGAGGGACAGCCCAATCAGCCCCAGCATTTT. Translation: CAISEGQPNQPQHF. The chain has TRBV10-3 and TRBJ1-5, with D maybe TRBD1 (6 bases). V was trimmed by 2 bases and J by 3 bases, leaving 8 bases between them. Germline V gene sequence: CDR1 ENHRY, CDR2 SYGVKD. The CDR3 totals 14 residues.